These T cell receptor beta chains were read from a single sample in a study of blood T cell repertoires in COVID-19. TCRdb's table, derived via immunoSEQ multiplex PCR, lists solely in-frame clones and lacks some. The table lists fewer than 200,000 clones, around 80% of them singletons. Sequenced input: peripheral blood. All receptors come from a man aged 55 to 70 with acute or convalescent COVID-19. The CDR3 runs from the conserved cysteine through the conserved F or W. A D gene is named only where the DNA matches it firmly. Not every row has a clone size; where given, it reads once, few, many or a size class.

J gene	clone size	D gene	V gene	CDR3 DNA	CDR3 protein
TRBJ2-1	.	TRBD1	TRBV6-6	TGTGCCAGCAGTTACTCTTCGACAGGGGGCAACAATGAGCAGTTCTTC	CASSYSSTGGNNEQFF
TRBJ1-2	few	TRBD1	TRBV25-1	TGTGCCAGCAGTGAATTACAGGGGGGTGCCTATGGCTACACCTTC	CASSELQGGAYGYTF
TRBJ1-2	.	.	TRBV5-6	TGTGCCAGCAGCTTGGGGCAGACTCACTATGGCTACACCTTC	CASSLGQTHYGYTF
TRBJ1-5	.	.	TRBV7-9	TGTGCCAGCAGCCCCGGACTTTATAGCAATCAGCCCCAGCATTTT	CASSPGLYSNQPQHF
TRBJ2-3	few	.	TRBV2	TGTGCCAGCGGCCAAGATACGCAGTATTTT	CASGQDTQYF
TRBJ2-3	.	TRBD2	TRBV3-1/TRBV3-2	TGTGCCAGCAGCCAAGGGGAACTAGCGGGTGCCGAAAGGGGGACGCAGTATTTT	CASSQGELAGAERGTQYF
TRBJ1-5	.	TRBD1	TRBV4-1	TGCGCCAGCAGCCAAGAAGCGGCTCAGGGGGCTCGTCAGCCCCAGCATTTT	CASSQEAAQGARQPQHF
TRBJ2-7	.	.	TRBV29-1	TGCAGCGTTGAACCTAGGGGGAGCCACGAGCAGTACTTC	CSVEPRGSHEQYF
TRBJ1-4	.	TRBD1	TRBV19	TGTGCCAGTAGTACCTCGGACAGGGGGTATGAAAAACTGTTTTTT	CASSTSDRGYEKLFF
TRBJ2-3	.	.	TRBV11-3	TGTGCCAGCAGTCAGATTTCGGGTAGCGGAGATGCTAGCACAGATACGCAGTATTTT	CASSQISGSGDASTDTQYF
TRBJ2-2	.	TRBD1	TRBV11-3	TGTGCCAGCAGCGACAGGGGGCAGGGCACCGGGGAGCTGTTTTTT	CASSDRGQGTGELFF
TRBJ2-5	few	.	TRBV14	TGTGCCAGCAGCCGACGACAGGGAGGAAGAGAGACCCAGTACTTC	CASSRRQGGRETQYF
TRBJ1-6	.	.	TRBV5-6	TGTGCCAGCAGCTTAGGTTACGGGGATTCACCCCTCCACTTT	CASSLGYGDSPLHF
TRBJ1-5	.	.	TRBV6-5	TGTGCCAGCAGTTGGTCTCGGGATCAGCCCCAGCATTTT	CASSWSRDQPQHF
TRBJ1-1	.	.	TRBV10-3	TGTGCCATCAGTGAGTCCAGGGGACGGGACACTGAAGCTTTCTTT	CAISESRGRDTEAFF
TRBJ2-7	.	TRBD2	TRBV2	TGTGCCAGCAGTGTGGGCAGCGGGGGGGGCGAGCAGTACTTC	CASSVGSGGGEQYF
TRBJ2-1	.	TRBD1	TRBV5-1	TGCGCCAGCAGCTCGTTGACAGGGGACGATGAGCAGTTCTTC	CASSSLTGDDEQFF
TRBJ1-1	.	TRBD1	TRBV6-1	TGTGCCAGCAGTGACCCGGGACAGGGGGCTAGGGTAAAATCTTTCTTT	CASSDPGQGARVKSFF
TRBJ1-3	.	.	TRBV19	TGTGCCAGTAGCCCGTCGGGAAACACCATATATTTT	CASSPSGNTIYF
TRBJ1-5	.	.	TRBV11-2	TGTGCCAGCAGCTTAGTTCCCCTTCAGCCCCAGCATTTT	CASSLVPLQPQHF
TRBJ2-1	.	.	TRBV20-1	TGCAGTGCTAGAGGGAGTTCCATGCAGTTCTTC	CSARGSSMQFF
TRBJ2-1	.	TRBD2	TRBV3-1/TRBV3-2	TGTGCCAGCAGTATCGGGACTAGCGGGGACAATGAGCAGTTCTTC	CASSIGTSGDNEQFF
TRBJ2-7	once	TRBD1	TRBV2	TGTGCCAGCAGTCGACAGGGGGCGAGATACGAGCAGTACTTC	CASSRQGARYEQYF
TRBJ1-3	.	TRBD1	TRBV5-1	TGCGCCAGCAGCTTGACGGGACAGGGGGCTATTTTT	CASSLTGQGAIF
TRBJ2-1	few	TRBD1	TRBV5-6	TGTGCCAGCAGTTTAGACAGGGTGATCTTGGAATACAATGAGCAGTTCTTC	CASSLDRVILEYNEQFF
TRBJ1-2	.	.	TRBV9	TGTGCCAGCAGCGTAGGCCAGGTGAATTTGGATCATGGCTACACCTTC	CASSVGQVNLDHGYTF
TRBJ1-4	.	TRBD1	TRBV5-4	TGTGCCAGCAGCCCCGGGACAGACAATGAAAAACTGTTTTTT	CASSPGTDNEKLFF